This TCR beta chain was documented in a study of neoadjuvant anti-PD-1 for oral cavity cancer. Assay: immunoSEQ multiplex PCR; the TCRdb copy retains only in-frame clones and omits some. Here the sample spans approximately 45,000 clones, 77% being singletons. Time point reported: after neoadjuvant nivolumab, at surgical resection. Blood cells were analyzed directly, without culture or expansion. The germline gives CDR1 SGHTA, CDR2 FQGTGA. CDR3 length: 14 residues. The V and J ends lost 6 bases and 8 bases respectively, with 16 bases between them. The receptor was isolated from a person between 40 and 79 years old with oral cavity squamous cell carcinoma. The specimen comprised PBMCs, sampled after nivolumab (anti-PD-1) treatment. This rearrangement joins TRBV7-3 to TRBJ2-2; D perhaps matches TRBD2 (6 bases). In DNA, the CDR3 is TGTGCCAGCAGTCGGGACTCGGGGGAAGGGGAGCTGTTTTTT. Its translation: CASSRDSGEGELFF.